These T cell receptor beta chains were read from a single sample in a study of molecular identifiers for immune sequencing clone quantification. Using its own MiXCR run on the PCR reads, TCRdb lists one record per CDR3 protein. This table holds more than 95,000 distinct CDR3 sequences, less than 25% found once. The sequenced sample consisted of naive CD8+ T cells from blood, with Jurkat cell RNA spiked in. Receptor source: a human donor in good health. Some libraries in this study had Jurkat cell RNA spiked in. Both conserved end residues are part of each CDR3. A D gene is named only where the DNA matches it firmly. Not every row has a clone size; where given, it reads once, few, many or a size class.

d_call: .
v_call: TRBV28
clone_size: many
j_call: TRBJ1-5
cdr3_nt: TGTGCCAGCAGTTATTCCGGCGACCACCGTCAGCCCCAGCATTTT
cdr3_aa: CASSYSGDHRQPQHF

d_call: TRBD2
v_call: TRBV7-9
clone_size: many
j_call: TRBJ2-1
cdr3_nt: TGTGCCAGCAGCTCTAGCGGGGGGGCGTTCCATGAGCAGTTCTTC
cdr3_aa: CASSSSGGAFHEQFF

d_call: .
v_call: TRBV6-5
clone_size: many
j_call: TRBJ1-1
cdr3_nt: TGTGCCAGCAGCCCCCCGGGACGCCGTGAAGCTTTCTTT
cdr3_aa: CASSPPGRREAFF

d_call: .
v_call: TRBV27
clone_size: .
j_call: TRBJ2-7
cdr3_nt: TGTGCCAGCAGGCTCGGGGGGCTAGGATACGAGCAGTACTTC
cdr3_aa: CASRLGGLGYEQYF

d_call: .
v_call: TRBV12-3/TRBV12-4
clone_size: many
j_call: TRBJ2-3
cdr3_nt: TGTGCCAGCAGTTTTACCGGGGGGCTCCCAGATACGCAGTATTTT
cdr3_aa: CASSFTGGLPDTQYF

d_call: .
v_call: TRBV11-2
clone_size: many
j_call: TRBJ2-1
cdr3_nt: TGTGCCAGCAGCCGACAAGCTGAGCAGTTCTTC
cdr3_aa: CASSRQAEQFF

d_call: .
v_call: TRBV2
clone_size: .
j_call: TRBJ1-5
cdr3_nt: TGTGCCAGCGGGAATATGGCCTATAGCAATCAGCCCCAGCATTTT
cdr3_aa: CASGNMAYSNQPQHF

d_call: .
v_call: TRBV28
clone_size: .
j_call: TRBJ2-1
cdr3_nt: TGTGCCAGCAGTTTCCGGGCGGGCTACAATGAGCAGTTCTTC
cdr3_aa: CASSFRAGYNEQFF

d_call: TRBD2
v_call: TRBV7-9
clone_size: .
j_call: TRBJ2-1
cdr3_nt: TGTGCCAGCACCTCTCGGGGGACTAGCGGGAGTCCCTACAATAAGCAGTTCTTC
cdr3_aa: CASTSRGTSGSPYNKQFF

d_call: TRBD1
v_call: TRBV19
clone_size: many
j_call: TRBJ2-7
cdr3_nt: TGTGCCAGTAGTATTCCCGGGACAGGGATAGGGCAGTACTTC
cdr3_aa: CASSIPGTGIGQYF

d_call: .
v_call: TRBV20-1
clone_size: many
j_call: TRBJ2-3
cdr3_nt: TGCAGTGCTAGAGGCAGCTGGATCACAGATACGCAGTATTTT
cdr3_aa: CSARGSWITDTQYF

d_call: TRBD1
v_call: TRBV29-1
clone_size: many
j_call: TRBJ2-1
cdr3_nt: TGCAGCGTTAGGACAGGGGATTCCAATGAGCAGTTCTTC
cdr3_aa: CSVRTGDSNEQFF

d_call: TRBD1
v_call: TRBV9
clone_size: many
j_call: TRBJ2-2
cdr3_nt: TGTGCCAGCAGCGCACCTAGGACAGGGGTTGGCGGGGAGCTGTTTTTT
cdr3_aa: CASSAPRTGVGGELFF

d_call: .
v_call: TRBV5-1
clone_size: many
j_call: TRBJ2-7
cdr3_nt: TGCGCCAGCGCTCATAAGGGCGAGCAGTACTTC
cdr3_aa: CASAHKGEQYF

d_call: TRBD1
v_call: TRBV10-2
clone_size: .
j_call: TRBJ2-2
cdr3_nt: TGCGCCAGCAGTCTACTTACAGGGGACGGGGAGCTGTTTTTT
cdr3_aa: CASSLLTGDGELFF

d_call: .
v_call: TRBV20-1
clone_size: few
j_call: TRBJ1-2
cdr3_nt: TGCAGTGCTAGAGATCCCTCAAAACCCACAGGGATATCTAACTATGGCTACACCTTC
cdr3_aa: CSARDPSKPTGISNYGYTF